A selection of T cell receptor beta chains follows, all from one sample in a study of shared clonotypes between healthy human individuals. Repertoires were generated with immunoSEQ multiplex PCR, while TCRdb's copy carries only in-frame clones and drops some. The sample comprises 2 million to 2.5 million clones, approximately 95% of which are singletons, and about 0.41% rests with the top ten. The sequencing input was naive CD4+ T cells from PBMCs. Receptor source: a young man in good health. Some clones in this sample may be carry-over from other donors' samples. CDR3s include the opening cysteine and the closing phenylalanine or tryptophan. Each record gives: V gene, J gene, D gene, CDR3 protein, CDR3 DNA. The D gene is left open where the match is weak.

v_call: TRBV6-1
j_call: TRBJ1-4
d_call: -
cdr3_aa: CASSENSGSREKLFF
cdr3_nt: TGTGCCAGCAGTGAAAACAGCGGGAGCCGGGAAAAACTGTTTTTT

v_call: TRBV7-2
j_call: TRBJ2-1
d_call: -
cdr3_aa: CASSLRWGSNEQFF
cdr3_nt: TGTGCCAGCAGCCTCCGATGGGGTAGCAATGAGCAGTTCTTC

v_call: TRBV11-1
j_call: TRBJ2-7
d_call: -
cdr3_aa: CASSLEAGNEQYF
cdr3_nt: TGTGCCAGCAGCTTAGAAGCTGGCAACGAGCAGTACTTC

v_call: TRBV6-6
j_call: TRBJ2-1
d_call: -
cdr3_aa: CASSYLPRNEQFF
cdr3_nt: TGTGCCAGCAGTTACCTCCCTCGGAATGAGCAGTTCTTC

v_call: TRBV28
j_call: TRBJ2-7
d_call: -
cdr3_aa: CASSSQAEKRSYEQYF
cdr3_nt: TGTGCCAGCAGTTCACAGGCTGAAAAACGATCCTACGAGCAGTACTTC

v_call: TRBV14
j_call: TRBJ2-7
d_call: TRBD1
cdr3_aa: CASSQRDRPPYKQYF
cdr3_nt: TGTGCCAGCAGCCAACGGGACAGACCGCCCTACAAGCAGTACTTC

v_call: TRBV2
j_call: TRBJ2-4
d_call: -
cdr3_aa: CASSITGTRTGSIQYF
cdr3_nt: TGTGCCAGCAGTATAACCGGGACTAGGACAGGGAGCATTCAGTACTTC

v_call: TRBV11-2
j_call: TRBJ1-1
d_call: TRBD1
cdr3_aa: CASSVGVAGAGGAFF
cdr3_nt: TGTGCCAGCAGCGTAGGGGTGGCGGGGGCAGGGGGAGCTTTCTTT

v_call: TRBV27
j_call: TRBJ2-7
d_call: TRBD2
cdr3_aa: CASRGLADSYEQYF
cdr3_nt: TGTGCCAGCAGGGGACTAGCGGACTCCTACGAGCAGTACTTC

v_call: TRBV2
j_call: TRBJ2-5
d_call: -
cdr3_aa: CASSDRIETQYF
cdr3_nt: TGTGCCAGCAGTGATAGGATCGAGACCCAGTACTTC

v_call: TRBV29-1
j_call: TRBJ2-1
d_call: -
cdr3_aa: CSWRPIDEQFF
cdr3_nt: TGCAGCTGGCGGCCGATAGATGAGCAGTTCTTC